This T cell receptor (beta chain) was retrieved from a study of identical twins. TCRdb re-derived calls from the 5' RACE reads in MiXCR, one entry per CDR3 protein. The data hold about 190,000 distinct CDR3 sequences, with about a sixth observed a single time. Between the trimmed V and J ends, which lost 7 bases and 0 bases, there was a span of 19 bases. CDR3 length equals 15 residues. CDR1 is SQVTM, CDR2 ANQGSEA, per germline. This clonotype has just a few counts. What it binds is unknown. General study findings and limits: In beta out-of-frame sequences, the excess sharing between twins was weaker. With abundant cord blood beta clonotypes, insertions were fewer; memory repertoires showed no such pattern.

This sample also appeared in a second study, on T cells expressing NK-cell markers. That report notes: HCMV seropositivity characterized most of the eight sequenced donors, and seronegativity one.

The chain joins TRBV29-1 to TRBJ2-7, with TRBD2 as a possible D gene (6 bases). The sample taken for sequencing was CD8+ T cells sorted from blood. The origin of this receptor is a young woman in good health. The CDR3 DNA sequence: TGCAGCGGTGTATCATTGGAGGGCAGCTCCTACGAGCAGTACTTC. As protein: CSGVSLEGSSYEQYF.